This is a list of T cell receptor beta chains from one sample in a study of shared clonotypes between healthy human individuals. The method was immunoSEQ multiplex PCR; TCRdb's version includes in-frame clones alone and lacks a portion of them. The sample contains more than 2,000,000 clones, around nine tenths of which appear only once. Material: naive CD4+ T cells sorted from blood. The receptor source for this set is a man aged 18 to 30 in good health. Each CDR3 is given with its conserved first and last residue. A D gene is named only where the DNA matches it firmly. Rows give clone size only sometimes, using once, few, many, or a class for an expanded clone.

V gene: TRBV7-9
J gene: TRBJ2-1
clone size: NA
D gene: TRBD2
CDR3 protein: CASSLRGTSGGLSNEQFF
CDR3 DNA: TGTGCCAGCAGCTTAAGGGGGACTAGCGGGGGATTAAGCAATGAGCAGTTCTTC

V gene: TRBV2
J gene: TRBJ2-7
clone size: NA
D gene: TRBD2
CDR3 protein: CASSESSGNAYEQYF
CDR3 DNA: TGTGCCAGCAGTGAATCGAGCGGGAACGCCTACGAGCAGTACTTC

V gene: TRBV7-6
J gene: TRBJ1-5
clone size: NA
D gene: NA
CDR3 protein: CASSRAPNQPQHF
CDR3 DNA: TGTGCCAGCAGCCGGGCCCCCAATCAGCCCCAGCATTTT

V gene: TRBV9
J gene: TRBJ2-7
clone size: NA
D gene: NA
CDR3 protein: CASSVVPSPGTGSYEQYF
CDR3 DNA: TGTGCCAGCAGCGTAGTACCCTCTCCCGGGACGGGATCCTACGAGCAGTACTTC

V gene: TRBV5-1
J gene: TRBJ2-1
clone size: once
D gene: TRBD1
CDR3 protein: CASSWGRGQGDHEQFF
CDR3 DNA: TGCGCCAGCAGCTGGGGTCGAGGACAGGGCGACCATGAGCAGTTCTTC

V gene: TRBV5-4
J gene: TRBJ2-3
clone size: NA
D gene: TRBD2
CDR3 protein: CASSLELAGGPDTQYF
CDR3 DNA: TGTGCCAGCAGCTTGGAACTAGCGGGGGGTCCAGATACGCAGTATTTT

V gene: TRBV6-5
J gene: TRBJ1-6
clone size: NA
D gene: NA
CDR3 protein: CASSYSNREGSPLHF
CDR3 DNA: TGTGCCAGCAGTTATTCTAACAGGGAGGGATCACCCCTCCACTTT

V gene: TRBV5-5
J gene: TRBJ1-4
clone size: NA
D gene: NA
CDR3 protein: CASSLEIKNEKLFF
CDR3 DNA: TGTGCCAGCAGCTTGGAGATTAAAAATGAAAAACTGTTTTTT

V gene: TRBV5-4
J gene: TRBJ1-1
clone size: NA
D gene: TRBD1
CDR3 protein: CASSRDRGTEAFF
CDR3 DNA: TGTGCCAGCAGCCGAGACAGGGGTACTGAAGCTTTCTTT

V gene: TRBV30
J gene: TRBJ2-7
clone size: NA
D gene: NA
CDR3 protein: CAWSHRNPFGEQYF
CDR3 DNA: TGTGCCTGGAGTCATAGGAACCCGTTCGGCGAGCAGTACTTC

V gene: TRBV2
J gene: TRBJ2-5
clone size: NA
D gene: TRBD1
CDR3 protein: CASTLGQGFSSETQYF
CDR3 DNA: TGTGCCAGCACCCTCGGACAGGGGTTTTCTTCAGAGACCCAGTACTTC

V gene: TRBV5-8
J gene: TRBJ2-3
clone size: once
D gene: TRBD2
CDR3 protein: CASSPRTSSSTDTQYF
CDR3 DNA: TGTGCCAGCAGCCCGAGGACTAGCTCCAGCACAGATACGCAGTATTTT

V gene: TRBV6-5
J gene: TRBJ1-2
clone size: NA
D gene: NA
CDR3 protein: CASSPDGYGYTF
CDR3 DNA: TGTGCCAGCAGCCCCGACGGATATGGCTACACCTTC

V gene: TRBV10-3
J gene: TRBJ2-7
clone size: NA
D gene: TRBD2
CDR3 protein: CATGGSLIYEQYF
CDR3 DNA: TGTGCCACGGGAGGGTCGCTCATCTACGAGCAGTACTTC

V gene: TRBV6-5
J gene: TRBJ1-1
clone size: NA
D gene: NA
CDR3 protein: CASRMSPMNTEAFF
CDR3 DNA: TGTGCCAGCAGGATGTCGCCTATGAACACTGAAGCTTTCTTT

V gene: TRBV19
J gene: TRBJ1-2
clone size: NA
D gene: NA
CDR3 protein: CASSGGNNFYGYTF
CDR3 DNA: TGTGCCAGTAGTGGGGGAAACAATTTCTATGGCTACACCTTC

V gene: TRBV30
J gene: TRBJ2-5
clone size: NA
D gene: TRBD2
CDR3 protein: CAWSPRSGLVQETQYF
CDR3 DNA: TGTGCCTGGAGTCCCCGCTCGGGACTAGTCCAAGAGACCCAGTACTTC

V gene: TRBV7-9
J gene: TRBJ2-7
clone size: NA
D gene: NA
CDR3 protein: CASSLGVDYEQYF
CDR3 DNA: TGTGCCAGCAGCTTAGGAGTCGACTACGAGCAGTACTTC

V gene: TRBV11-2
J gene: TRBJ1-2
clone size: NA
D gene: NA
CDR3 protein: CASSPGLKVTNYGYTF
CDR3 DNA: TGTGCCAGCAGCCCCGGACTCAAAGTGACTAACTATGGCTACACCTTC

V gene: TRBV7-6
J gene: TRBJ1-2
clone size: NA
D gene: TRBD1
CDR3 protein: CASDVLGDRGNYGYTF
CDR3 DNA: TGTGCCAGCGATGTTCTTGGGGACAGGGGGAACTATGGCTACACCTTC

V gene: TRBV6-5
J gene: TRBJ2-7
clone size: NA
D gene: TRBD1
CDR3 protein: CASSYSLGTGRDEQYF
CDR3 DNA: TGTGCCAGCAGTTACTCCCTCGGGACAGGGCGCGACGAGCAGTACTTC

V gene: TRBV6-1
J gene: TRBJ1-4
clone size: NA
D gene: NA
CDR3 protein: CATQTLTGEKLFF
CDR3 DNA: TGTGCCACCCAGACTCTAACGGGGGAAAAACTGTTTTTT

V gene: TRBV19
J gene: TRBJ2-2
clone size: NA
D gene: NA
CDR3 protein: CASRWVQANTGELFF
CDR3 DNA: TGTGCCAGTAGATGGGTCCAGGCGAACACCGGGGAGCTGTTTTTT

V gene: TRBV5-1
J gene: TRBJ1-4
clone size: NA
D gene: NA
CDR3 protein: CASSLALGGREKLFF
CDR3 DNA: TGCGCCAGCAGCTTGGCTCTAGGGGGTCGGGAAAAACTGTTTTTT

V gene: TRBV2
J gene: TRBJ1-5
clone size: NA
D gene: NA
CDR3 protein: CASSEEGQTNQPQHF
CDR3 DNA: TGTGCCAGCAGTGAAGAGGGTCAAACCAATCAGCCCCAGCATTTT

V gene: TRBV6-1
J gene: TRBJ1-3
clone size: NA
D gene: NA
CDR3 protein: CASSETAISGNTIYF
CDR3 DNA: TGTGCCAGCAGTGAAACAGCAATCTCTGGAAACACCATATATTTT

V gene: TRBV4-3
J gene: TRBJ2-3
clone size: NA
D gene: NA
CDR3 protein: CASSQELPDTQYF
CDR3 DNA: TGCGCCAGCAGCCAAGAGTTGCCGGATACGCAGTATTTT

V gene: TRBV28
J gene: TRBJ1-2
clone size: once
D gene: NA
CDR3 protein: CASSSSRWGLVGYGYTF
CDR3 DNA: TGTGCCAGCAGCTCTTCTCGATGGGGACTAGTGGGCTATGGCTACACCTTC

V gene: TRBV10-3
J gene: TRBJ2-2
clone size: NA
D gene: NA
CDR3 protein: CAISDLGANTGELFF
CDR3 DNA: TGTGCCATCAGTGACCTGGGAGCGAACACCGGGGAGCTGTTTTTT

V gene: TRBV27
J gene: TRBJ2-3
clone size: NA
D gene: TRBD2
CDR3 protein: CASSSGARPSTDTQYF
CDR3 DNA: TGTGCCAGCAGTAGCGGGGCCAGACCTAGCACAGATACGCAGTATTTT

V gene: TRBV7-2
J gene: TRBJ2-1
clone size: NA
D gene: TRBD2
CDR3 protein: CASSFRLAGYNEQFF
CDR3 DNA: TGTGCCAGCAGCTTTAGACTAGCGGGGTACAATGAGCAGTTCTTC

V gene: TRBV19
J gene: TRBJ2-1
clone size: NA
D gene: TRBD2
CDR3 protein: CASSIDGDSGALYNEQFF
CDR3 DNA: TGTGCCAGTAGTATAGACGGGGATAGCGGGGCCTTATACAATGAGCAGTTCTTC

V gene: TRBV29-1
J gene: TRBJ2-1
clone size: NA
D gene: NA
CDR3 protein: CSVDRAYNEQFF
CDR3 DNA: TGCAGCGTTGACAGGGCTTACAATGAGCAGTTCTTC

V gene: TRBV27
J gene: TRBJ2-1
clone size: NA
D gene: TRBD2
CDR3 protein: CASSLILAGYNEQFF
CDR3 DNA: TGTGCCAGCAGTTTAATACTAGCGGGCTACAATGAGCAGTTCTTC

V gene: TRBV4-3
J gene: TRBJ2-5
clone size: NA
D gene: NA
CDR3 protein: CASSPRRLGGPETQYF
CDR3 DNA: TGCGCCAGCAGCCCTCGTCGACTCGGAGGGCCAGAGACCCAGTACTTC

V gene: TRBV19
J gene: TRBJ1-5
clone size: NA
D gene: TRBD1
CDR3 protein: CASYKPHQGGWGNQPQHF
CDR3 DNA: TGTGCCAGCTACAAACCACATCAAGGGGGCTGGGGCAATCAGCCCCAGCATTTT

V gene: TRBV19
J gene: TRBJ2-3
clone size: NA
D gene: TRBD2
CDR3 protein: CASSISREASGRRLGTDTQYF
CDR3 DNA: TGTGCCAGTAGTATCTCCAGGGAGGCGAGCGGGAGAAGATTAGGCACAGATACGCAGTATTTT

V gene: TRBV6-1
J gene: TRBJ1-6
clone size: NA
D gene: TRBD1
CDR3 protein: CACGQGNSPLHF
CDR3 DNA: TGTGCCTGCGGACAGGGCAATTCACCCCTCCACTTT

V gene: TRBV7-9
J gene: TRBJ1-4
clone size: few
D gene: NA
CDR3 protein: CASSFSGFGEKLFF
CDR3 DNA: TGTGCCAGCAGCTTCAGCGGATTCGGTGAAAAACTGTTTTTT

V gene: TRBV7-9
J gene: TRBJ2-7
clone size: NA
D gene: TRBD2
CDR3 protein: CASSRSGGTSGSQLYEQYF
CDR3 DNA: TGTGCCAGCAGCCGATCTGGGGGGACTAGCGGGAGCCAACTCTACGAGCAGTACTTC

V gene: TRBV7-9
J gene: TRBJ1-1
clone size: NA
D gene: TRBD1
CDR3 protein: CASSQQGVTEAFF
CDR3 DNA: TGTGCCAGCAGCCAACAGGGGGTCACTGAAGCTTTCTTT

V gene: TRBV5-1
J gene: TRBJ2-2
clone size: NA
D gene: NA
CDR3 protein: CASSETANTGELFF
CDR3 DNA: TGCGCCAGCAGCGAGACAGCAAACACCGGGGAGCTGTTTTTT

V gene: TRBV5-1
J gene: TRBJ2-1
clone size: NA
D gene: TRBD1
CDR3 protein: CASRVGQGFNEQFF
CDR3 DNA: TGCGCCAGCAGAGTGGGACAGGGCTTCAATGAGCAGTTCTTC

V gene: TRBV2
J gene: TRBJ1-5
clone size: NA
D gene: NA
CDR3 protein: CASSETGLGKFKEPQHF
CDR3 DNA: TGTGCCAGCAGTGAAACGGGTTTAGGGAAGTTTAAGGAGCCCCAGCATTTT

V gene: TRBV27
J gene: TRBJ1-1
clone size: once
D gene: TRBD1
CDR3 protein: CASSPGGVSTEAFF
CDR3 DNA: TGTGCCAGCAGTCCAGGGGGCGTGAGCACTGAAGCTTTCTTT

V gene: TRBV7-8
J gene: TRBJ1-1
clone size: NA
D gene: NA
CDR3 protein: CASSLALVNTEAFF
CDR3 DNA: TGTGCCAGCAGCTTAGCGCTGGTGAACACTGAAGCTTTCTTT

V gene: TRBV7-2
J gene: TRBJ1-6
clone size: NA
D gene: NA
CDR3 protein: CARGVSNSPLHF
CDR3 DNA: TGTGCCAGGGGGGTCTCCAATTCACCCCTCCACTTT

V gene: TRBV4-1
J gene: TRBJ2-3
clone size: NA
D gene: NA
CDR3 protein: CASSQEGGDTQYF
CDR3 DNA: TGCGCCAGCAGCCAAGAGGGAGGAGATACGCAGTATTTT

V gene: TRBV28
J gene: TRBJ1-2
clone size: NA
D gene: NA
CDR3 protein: CASSLIRTAAYGYTF
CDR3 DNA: TGTGCCAGCAGTTTAATTCGGACAGCGGCCTATGGCTACACCTTC

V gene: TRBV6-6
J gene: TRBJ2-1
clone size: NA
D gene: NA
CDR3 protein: CASSYGTPPNEQFF
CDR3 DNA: TGTGCCAGCAGTTACGGGACCCCCCCCAATGAGCAGTTCTTC

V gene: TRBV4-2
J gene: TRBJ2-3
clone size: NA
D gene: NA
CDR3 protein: CASSGRVSTDTQYF
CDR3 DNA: TGTGCCAGCAGCGGGCGGGTTAGCACAGATACGCAGTATTTT

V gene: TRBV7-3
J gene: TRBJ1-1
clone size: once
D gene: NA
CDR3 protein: CASSLSGNTEAFF
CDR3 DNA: TGTGCCAGCAGCTTAAGTGGCAACACTGAAGCTTTCTTT

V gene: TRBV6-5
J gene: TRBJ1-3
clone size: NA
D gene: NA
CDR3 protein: CASRESPSGNTIYF
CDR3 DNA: TGTGCCAGCAGGGAGAGTCCCTCTGGAAACACCATATATTTT

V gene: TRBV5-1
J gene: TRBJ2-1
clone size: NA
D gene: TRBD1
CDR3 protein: CASSLEGGAYNEQFF
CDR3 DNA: TGCGCCAGCAGCTTGGAAGGGGGCGCATACAATGAGCAGTTCTTC

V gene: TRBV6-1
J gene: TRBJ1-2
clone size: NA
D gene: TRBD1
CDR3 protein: CASSAIGTGYGYTF
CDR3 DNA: TGTGCCAGCAGTGCCATCGGGACAGGCTATGGCTACACCTTC

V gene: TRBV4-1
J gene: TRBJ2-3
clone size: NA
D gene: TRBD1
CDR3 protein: CASSQVGQSTDTQYF
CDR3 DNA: TGCGCCAGCAGCCAAGTGGGACAGAGTACAGATACGCAGTATTTT

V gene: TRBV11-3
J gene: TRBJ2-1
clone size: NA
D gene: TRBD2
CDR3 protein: CASSSVAGGTYNEQFF
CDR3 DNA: TGTGCCAGCAGCTCGGTAGCGGGAGGGACTTACAATGAGCAGTTCTTC

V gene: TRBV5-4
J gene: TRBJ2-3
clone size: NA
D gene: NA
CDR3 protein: CASSQPGSSTDTQYF
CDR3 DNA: TGTGCCAGCAGCCAGCCTGGATCTAGCACAGATACGCAGTATTTT

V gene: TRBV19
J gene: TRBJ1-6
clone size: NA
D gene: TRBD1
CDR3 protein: CASSSGTANSPLHF
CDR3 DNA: TGTGCCAGTAGTAGCGGGACAGCTAATTCACCCCTCCACTTT

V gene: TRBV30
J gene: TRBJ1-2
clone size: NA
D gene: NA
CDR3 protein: CAWSLGSGVGYTF
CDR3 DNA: TGTGCCTGGAGTCTCGGCTCCGGGGTCGGCTACACCTTC